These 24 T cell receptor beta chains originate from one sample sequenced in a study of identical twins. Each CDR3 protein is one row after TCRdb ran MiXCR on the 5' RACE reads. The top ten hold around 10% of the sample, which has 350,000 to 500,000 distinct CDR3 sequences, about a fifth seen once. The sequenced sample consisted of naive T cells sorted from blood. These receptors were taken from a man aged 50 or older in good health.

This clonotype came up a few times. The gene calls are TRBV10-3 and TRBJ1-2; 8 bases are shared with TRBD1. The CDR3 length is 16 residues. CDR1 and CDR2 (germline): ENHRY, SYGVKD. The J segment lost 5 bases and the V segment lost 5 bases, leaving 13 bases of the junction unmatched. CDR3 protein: CAISQQGALEGYGYTF. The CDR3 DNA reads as TGTGCCATCAGTCAGCAGGGGGCCCTGGAGGGGTATGGCTACACCTTC.

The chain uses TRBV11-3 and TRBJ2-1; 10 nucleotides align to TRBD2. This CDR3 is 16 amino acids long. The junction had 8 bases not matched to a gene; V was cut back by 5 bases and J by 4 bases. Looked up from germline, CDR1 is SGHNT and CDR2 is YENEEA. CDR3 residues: CASSTRGTSAYNEQFF. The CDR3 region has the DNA TGTGCCAGCAGCACCCGAGGGACTAGCGCTTACAATGAGCAGTTCTTC.

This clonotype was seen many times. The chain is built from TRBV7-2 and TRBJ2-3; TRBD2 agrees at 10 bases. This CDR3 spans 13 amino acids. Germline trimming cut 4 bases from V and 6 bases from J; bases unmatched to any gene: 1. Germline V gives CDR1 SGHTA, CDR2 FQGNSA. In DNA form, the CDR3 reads TGTGCCAGCAGCTCTAGCGGGGGCGATACGCAGTATTTT. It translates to CASSSSGGDTQYF. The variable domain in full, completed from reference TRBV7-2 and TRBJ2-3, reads GAGVSQSPSNKVTEKGKDVELRCDPISGHTALYWYRQSLGQGLEFLIYFQGNSAPDKSGLPSDRFSAERTGGSVSTLTIQRTQQEDSAVYLCASSSSGGDTQYFGPGTRLTVL.

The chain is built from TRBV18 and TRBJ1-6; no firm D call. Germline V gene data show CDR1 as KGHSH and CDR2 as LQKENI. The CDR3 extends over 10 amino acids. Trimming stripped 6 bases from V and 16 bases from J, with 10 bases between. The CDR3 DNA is TGTGCCAGCTCGGGAGATTTTCTCCACTTT. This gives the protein CASSGDFLHF.

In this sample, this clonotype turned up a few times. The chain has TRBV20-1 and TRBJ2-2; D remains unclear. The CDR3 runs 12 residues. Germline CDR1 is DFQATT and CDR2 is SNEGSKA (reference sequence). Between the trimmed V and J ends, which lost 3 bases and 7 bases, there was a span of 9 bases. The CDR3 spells CSARRQSGELFF. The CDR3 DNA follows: TGCAGTGCTAGGCGGCAGAGCGGGGAGCTGTTTTTT.

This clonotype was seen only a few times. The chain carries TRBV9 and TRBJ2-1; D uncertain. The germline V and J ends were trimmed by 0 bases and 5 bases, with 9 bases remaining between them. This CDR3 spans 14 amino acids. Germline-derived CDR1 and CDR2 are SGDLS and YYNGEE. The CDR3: CASSVDVNDNEQFF. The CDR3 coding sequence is TGTGCCAGCAGCGTAGATGTGAACGACAATGAGCAGTTCTTC.

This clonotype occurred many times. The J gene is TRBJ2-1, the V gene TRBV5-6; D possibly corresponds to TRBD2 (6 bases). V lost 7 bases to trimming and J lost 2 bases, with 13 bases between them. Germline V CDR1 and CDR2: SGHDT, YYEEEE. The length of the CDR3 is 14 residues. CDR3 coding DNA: TGTGCCAGCCGCCTGGCGGGGCCCTACAATGAGCAGTTCTTC. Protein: CASRLAGPYNEQFF.

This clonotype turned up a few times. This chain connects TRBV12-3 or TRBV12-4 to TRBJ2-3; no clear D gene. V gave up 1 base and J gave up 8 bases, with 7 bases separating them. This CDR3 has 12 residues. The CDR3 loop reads CASSLEVATQYF. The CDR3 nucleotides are TGTGCCAGCAGTTTAGAGGTAGCTACGCAGTATTTT.

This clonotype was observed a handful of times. Here the CDR3 reads CASSPQIAGVPYEQYF. The CDR3 region has the DNA TGCGCCAGCAGCCCCCAAATAGCGGGAGTCCCCTACGAGCAGTACTTC. V and J are TRBV5-1 and TRBJ2-7, with 9 bases matching TRBD2. The CDR3 consists of 16 residues. Germline V CDR1 and CDR2: SGHRS, YFSETQ. With V trimmed by 4 bases and J by 2 bases, 10 bases remained unmatched.

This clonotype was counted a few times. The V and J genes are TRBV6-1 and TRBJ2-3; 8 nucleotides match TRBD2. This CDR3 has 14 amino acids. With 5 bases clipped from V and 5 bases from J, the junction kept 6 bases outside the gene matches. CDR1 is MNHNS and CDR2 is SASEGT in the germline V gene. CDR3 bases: TGTGCCAGCAGTATTAGCGGGGTGGGAGATACGCAGTATTTT. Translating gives CASSISGVGDTQYF.

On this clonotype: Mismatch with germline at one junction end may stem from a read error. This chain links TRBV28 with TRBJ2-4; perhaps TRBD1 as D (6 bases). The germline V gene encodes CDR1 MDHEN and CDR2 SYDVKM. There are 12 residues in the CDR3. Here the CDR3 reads CASSLMSGVKSF. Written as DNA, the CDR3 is TGTGCCAGCAGTTTAATGTCAGGGGTGAAGTCCTTC.

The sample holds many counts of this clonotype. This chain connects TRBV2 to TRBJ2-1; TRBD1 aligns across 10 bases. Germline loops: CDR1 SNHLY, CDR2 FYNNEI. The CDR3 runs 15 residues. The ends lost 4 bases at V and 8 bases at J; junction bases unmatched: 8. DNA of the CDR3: TGTGCCAGCAGTGCCTTGACAGGGGGCTATTATGAGCAGTTCTTC. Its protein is CASSALTGGYYEQFF.

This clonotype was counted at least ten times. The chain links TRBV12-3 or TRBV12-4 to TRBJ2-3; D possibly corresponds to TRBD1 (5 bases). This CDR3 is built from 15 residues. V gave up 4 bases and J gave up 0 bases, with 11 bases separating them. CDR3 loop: CASSWAGASTDTQYF. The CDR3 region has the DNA TGTGCCAGCAGTTGGGCTGGGGCTAGCACAGATACGCAGTATTTT.

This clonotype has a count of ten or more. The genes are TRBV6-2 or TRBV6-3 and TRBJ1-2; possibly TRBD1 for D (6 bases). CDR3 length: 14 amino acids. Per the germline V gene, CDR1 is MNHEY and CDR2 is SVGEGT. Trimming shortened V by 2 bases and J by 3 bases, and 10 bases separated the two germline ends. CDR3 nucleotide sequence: TGTGCCAGCAGTTACGGACAGTCGGACTATGGCTACACCTTC. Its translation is CASSYGQSDYGYTF.

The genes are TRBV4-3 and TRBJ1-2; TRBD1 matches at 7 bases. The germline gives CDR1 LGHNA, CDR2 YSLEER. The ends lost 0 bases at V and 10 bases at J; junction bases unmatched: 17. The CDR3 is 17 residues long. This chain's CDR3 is CASSQDWDSSYVDPYTF. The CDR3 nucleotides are TGCGCCAGCAGCCAAGATTGGGACAGCTCCTATGTGGATCCCTACACCTTC.

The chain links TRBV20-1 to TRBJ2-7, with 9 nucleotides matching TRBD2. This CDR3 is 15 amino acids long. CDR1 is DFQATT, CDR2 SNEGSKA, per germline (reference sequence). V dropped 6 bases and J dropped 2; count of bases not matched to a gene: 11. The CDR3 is CSATRHPSGTYEQYF. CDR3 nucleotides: TGCAGTGCAACGCGACACCCTAGCGGGACCTACGAGCAGTACTTC.

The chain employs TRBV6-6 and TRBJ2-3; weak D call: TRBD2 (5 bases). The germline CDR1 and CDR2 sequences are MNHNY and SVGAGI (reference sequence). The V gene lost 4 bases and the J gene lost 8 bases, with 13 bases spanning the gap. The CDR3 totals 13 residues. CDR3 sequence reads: CASSSSWAATQYF. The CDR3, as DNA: TGTGCCAGCAGTTCTAGCTGGGCTGCTACGCAGTATTTT.

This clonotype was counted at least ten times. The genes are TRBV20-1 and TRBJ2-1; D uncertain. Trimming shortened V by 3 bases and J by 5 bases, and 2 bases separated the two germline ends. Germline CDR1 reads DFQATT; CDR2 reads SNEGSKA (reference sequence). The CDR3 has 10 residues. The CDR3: CSARHNEQFF. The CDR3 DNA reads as TGCAGTGCTAGGCACAATGAGCAGTTCTTC.

CDR3 region: CSASPPGREEQYF. DNA for the CDR3: TGCAGTGCTTCGCCTCCGGGTCGGGAAGAGCAGTACTTC. V gene TRBV20-1 combines with J gene TRBJ2-7; a weak D match, TRBD2 (5 bases). Germline V CDR1 and CDR2: DFQATT, SNEGSKA (reference sequence). This CDR3 region has 13 residues. Trimming took off 5 bases at V and 7 bases at J, with 18 bases between the two ends.

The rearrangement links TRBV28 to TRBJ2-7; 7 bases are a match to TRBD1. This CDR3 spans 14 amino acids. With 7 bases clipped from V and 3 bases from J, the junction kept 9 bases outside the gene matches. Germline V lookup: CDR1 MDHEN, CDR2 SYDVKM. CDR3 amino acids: CASKTTQGVYEQYF. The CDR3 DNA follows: TGTGCCAGCAAGACGACCCAGGGGGTCTACGAGCAGTACTTC.

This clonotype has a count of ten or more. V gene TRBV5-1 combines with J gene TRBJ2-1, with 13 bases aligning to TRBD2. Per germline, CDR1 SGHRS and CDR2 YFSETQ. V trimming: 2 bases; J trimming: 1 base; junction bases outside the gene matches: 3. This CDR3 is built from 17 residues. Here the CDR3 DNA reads TGCGCCAGCAGCTTTAAGACTAGCGGGGGGTCCTACAATGAGCAGTTCTTC. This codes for CASSFKTSGGSYNEQFF.

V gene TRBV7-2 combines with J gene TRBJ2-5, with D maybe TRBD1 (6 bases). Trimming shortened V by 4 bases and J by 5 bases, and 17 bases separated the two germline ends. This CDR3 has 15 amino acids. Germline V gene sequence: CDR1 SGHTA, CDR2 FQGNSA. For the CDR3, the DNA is TGTGCCAGCAGCTGGACAGACGGATATGGGGAGACCCAGTACTTC. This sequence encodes CASSWTDGYGETQYF.

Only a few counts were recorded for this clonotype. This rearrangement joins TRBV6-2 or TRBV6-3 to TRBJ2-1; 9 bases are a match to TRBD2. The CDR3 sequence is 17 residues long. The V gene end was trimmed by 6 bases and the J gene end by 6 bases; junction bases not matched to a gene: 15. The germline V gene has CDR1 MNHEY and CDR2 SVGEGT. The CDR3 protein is CASRAPPGDSGGNEQFF. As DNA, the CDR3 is TGTGCCAGCAGGGCACCCCCAGGCGATAGCGGGGGCAATGAGCAGTTCTTC.

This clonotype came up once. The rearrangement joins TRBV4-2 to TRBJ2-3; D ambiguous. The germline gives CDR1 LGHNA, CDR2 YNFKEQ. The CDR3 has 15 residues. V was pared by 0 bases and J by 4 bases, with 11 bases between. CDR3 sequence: CASSQEGHWSDTQYF. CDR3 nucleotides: TGTGCCAGCAGCCAAGAGGGTCATTGGTCAGATACGCAGTATTTT.